This TCR beta chain was sequenced for a study of T cells in Graves' hyperthyroidism and ophthalmopathy. Orbital computed tomography and thyroid ultrasound, together with serum TRAb and thyroxine and clinical symptoms, were used for diagnoses. From germline, CDR1 is MNHEY and CDR2 SMNVEV (reference sequence). V lost 10 bases, J lost 2 bases, and 15 bases lay in between. The CDR3 length is 13 residues. Authors of the study amplified TCR beta CDR3 regions from RNA transcripts. TCR CDR3 regions were first amplified by RT-PCR with HTBI primers. TCRdb reanalysed the multiplex PCR reads using MiXCR and keeps one entry per CDR3 protein. The table shows 600,000 or so distinct CDR3 sequences, with around 15% occurring only once. In its sample, this clonotype was seen many times.

The receptor was derived from a woman aged 30 to 39 with Graves' hyperthyroidism. Sequenced: blood. The V call is TRBV27, the J call TRBJ2-7; possible D gene TRBD1, 6 bases. This CDR3 reads CATIRDTPYEQYF. DNA of the CDR3: TGTGCCACGATAAGGGACACACCCTACGAGCAGTACTTC.